Sequencing of this T cell receptor (beta chain) was carried out in a study of PD-1 blockade in classical Hodgkin lymphoma. The germline V gene has CDR1 MNHNS and CDR2 SASEGT. The CDR3 length is 13 residues. Trimming removed 8 bases from V and 6 bases from J; junction bases left unmatched: 10. All trial patients relapsed after autologous stem cell transplantation. Points from the study as a whole: Complete responders started with a diversity level that resembled newly diagnosed patients at baseline.

Only in-frame clones appear in the TCRdb table, and some are missing; sequencing was by immunoSEQ multiplex PCR. The profile shows under 110,000 clones, about 89% of them singletons. This clone was recorded once. Its antigen is not known. The receptor's source is a human donor with classical Hodgkin lymphoma. V is TRBV6-1 and J is TRBJ2-7, with TRBD1 matching 7 bases. The sample consisted of peripheral blood mononuclear cells (PBMCs), taken before the second cycle of nivolumab. CDR3 loop: CASENRGGREQYF. The DNA for the CDR3 is TGTGCCAGCGAAAACAGGGGTGGCCGCGAGCAGTACTTC.